The present entry profiles one TCR beta chain with its context. What it binds is not known. Germline CDR1 is LNHDA and CDR2 is SQIVND (reference sequence). V lost 9 bases and J lost 8; bases outside the gene matches: 8. This CDR3 has 13 residues. This sample is drawn from a study of cytomegalovirus exposure and HLA in healthy donors. Study results and caveats: Reports credit the classifier with highly specific, highly sensitive diagnosis of cytomegalovirus status. In terms of immune exposure information, only CMV serostatus was available. Most TCR sequences showed up rarely, but some public TCRs showed up in many donors.

PCR amplification relied on 60 Vbeta primers (plus 13 Jbeta primers). Original processing methods: A later analysis counted 70 million to 85 million unique TCR beta chains, around 11 million shared. TCRdb keeps only in-frame clones here, not all; method: immunoSEQ multiplex PCR. V and J calls plus clone size are reproduced from that table; the DNA served to infer D and trimming. The sample lists about 190,000 clones, about 80% seen once, with 0.9% to 1.2% in the top ten. The V call is TRBV19, the J call TRBJ1-4; 8 bases line up with TRBD1. The sequencing input was PBMCs. The receptor was derived from a woman in her thirties or forties in good health and CMV-seronegative. The CDR3 loop reads CASDGQGHEKLFF. The CDR3 DNA follows: TGTGCCAGCGATGGACAGGGACACGAAAAACTGTTTTTT.